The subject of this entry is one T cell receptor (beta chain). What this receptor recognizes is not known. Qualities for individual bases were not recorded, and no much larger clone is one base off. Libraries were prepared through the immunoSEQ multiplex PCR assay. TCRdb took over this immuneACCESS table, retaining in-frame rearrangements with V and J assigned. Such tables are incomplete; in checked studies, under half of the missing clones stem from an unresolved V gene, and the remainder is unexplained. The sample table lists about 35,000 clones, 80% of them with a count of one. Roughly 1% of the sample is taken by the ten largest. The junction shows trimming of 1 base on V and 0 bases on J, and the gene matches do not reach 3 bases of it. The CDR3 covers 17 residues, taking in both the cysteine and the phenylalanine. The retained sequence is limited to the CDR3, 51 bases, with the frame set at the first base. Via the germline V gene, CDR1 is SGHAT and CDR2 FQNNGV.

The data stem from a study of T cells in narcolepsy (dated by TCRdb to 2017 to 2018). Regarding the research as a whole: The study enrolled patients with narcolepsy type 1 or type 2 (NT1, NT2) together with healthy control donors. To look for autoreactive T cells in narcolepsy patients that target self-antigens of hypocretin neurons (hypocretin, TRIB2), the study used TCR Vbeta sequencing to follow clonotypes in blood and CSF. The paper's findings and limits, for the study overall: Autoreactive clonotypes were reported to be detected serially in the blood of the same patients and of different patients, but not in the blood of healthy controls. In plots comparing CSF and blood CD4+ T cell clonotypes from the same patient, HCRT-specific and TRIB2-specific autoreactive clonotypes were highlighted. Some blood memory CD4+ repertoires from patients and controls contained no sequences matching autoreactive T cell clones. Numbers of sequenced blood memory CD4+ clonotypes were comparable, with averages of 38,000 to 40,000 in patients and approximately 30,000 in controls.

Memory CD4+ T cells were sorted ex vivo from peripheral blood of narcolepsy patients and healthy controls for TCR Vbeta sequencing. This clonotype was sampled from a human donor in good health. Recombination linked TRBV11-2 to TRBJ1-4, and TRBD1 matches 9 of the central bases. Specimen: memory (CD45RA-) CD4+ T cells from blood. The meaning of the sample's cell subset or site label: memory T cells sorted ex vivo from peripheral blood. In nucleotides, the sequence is TGTGCCAGCAGCTTAGGGACAGGGGTCGCAACTAATGAAAAACTGTTTTTT. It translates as CASSLGTGVATNEKLFF.